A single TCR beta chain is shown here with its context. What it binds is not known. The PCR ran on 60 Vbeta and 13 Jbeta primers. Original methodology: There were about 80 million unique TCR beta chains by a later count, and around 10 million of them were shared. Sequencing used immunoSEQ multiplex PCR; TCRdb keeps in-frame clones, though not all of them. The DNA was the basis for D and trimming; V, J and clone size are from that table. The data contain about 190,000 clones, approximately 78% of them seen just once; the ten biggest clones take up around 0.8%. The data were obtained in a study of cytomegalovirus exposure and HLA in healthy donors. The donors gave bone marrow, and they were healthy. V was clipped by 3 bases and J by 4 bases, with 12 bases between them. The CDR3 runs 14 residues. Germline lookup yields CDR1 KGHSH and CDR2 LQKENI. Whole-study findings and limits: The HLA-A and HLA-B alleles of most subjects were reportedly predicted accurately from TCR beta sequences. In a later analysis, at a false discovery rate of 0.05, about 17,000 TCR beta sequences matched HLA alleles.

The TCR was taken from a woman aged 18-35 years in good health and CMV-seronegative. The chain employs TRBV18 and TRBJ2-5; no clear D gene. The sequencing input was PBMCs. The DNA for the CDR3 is TGTGCCAGCTCACCGACCGGTCCGGGAGAGACCCAGTACTTC. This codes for CASSPTGPGETQYF. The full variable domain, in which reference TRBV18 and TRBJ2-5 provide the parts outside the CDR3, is NAGVMQNPRHLVRRRGQEARLRCSPMKGHSHVYWYRQLPEEGLKFMVYLQKENIIDESGMPKERFSAEFPKEGPSILRIQQVVRGDSAAYFCASSPTGPGETQYFGPGTRLLVL.